This T cell receptor (beta chain) was recorded in a study of CD8 T cells in Susac syndrome. Study-wide context: Blood was drawn from Susac syndrome patients while they were therapy-naive, on corticosteroids, or on intravenous immunoglobulin alone.

An amount of RNA that ranged from roughly 0.5 to 1 ug was reverse transcribed with random hexamers. TCRdb recomputed calls from the immunoSEQ multiplex PCR reads with MiXCR, one row per CDR3 protein. The table records around 80,000 distinct CDR3 sequences, roughly 94% of them present only once. TEMRA cells were enriched by FACS, and CD4+ and CD8+ T cells were negatively isolated. The source is a human donor with Susac syndrome. Sequenced material: CD8+ T cells from PBMCs.

The CDR3 region is CASSLGLAGVYNEQFF. The CDR3 region has the DNA TGCGCCAGCAGCCTGGGACTAGCGGGGGTTTACAATGAGCAGTTCTTC. The chain is built from TRBV5-1 and TRBJ2-1, with 14 bases aligning to TRBD2. CDR3 length equals 16 residues. The V segment lost 4 bases and the J segment 4 bases; nucleotides outside the gene matches: 4. CDR1 SGHRS and CDR2 YFSETQ come from the germline V gene.